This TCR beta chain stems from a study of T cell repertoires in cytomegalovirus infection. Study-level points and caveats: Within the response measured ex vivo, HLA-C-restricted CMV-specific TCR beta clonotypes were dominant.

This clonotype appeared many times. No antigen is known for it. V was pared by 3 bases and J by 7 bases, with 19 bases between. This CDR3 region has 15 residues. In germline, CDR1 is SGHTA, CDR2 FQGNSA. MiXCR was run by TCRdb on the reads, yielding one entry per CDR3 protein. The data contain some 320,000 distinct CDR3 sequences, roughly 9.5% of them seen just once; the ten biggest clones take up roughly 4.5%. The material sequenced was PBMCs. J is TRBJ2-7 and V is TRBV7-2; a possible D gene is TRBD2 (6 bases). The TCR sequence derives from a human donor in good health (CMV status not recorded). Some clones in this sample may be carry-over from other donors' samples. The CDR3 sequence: CASSFGAGRGQEQYF. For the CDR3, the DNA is TGTGCCAGCAGCTTTGGTGCGGGACGAGGACAAGAGCAGTACTTC. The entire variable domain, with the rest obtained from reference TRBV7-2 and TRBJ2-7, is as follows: GAGVSQSPSNKVTEKGKDVELRCDPISGHTALYWYRQSLGQGLEFLIYFQGNSAPDKSGLPSDRFSAERTGGSVSTLTIQRTQQEDSAVYLCASSFGAGRGQEQYFGPGTRLTVT.